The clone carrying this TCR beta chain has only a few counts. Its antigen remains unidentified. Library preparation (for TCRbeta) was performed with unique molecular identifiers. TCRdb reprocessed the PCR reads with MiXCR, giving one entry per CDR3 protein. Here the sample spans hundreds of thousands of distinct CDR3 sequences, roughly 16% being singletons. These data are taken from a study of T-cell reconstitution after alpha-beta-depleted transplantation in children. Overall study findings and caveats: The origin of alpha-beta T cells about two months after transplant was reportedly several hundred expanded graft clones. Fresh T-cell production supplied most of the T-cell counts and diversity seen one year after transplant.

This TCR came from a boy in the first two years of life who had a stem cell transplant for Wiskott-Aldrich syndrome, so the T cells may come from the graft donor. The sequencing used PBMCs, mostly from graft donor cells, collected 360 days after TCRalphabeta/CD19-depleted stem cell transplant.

The CDR3 sequence is CASSVLQDTQYF. CDR3 coding DNA: TGTGCCAGCAGCGTATTGCAAGATACGCAGTATTTT. The chain employs TRBV9 and TRBJ2-3; D remains unclear. Germline loops: CDR1 SGDLS, CDR2 YYNGEE. The V end lost 1 base, the J end lost 5 bases, and 5 bases lay between the germline ends. CDR3 length equals 12 residues.